This TCR beta chain was captured in a study of shared clonotypes between healthy human individuals. Notes on the study in general: Read depth was anticipated to influence clonotype sharing among donors.

The table came from immunoSEQ multiplex PCR; TCRdb's copy has only in-frame clones and leaves some out. The sample yields 1.5 million to 2.5 million clones, roughly 94% seen once. As to this clone: Its antigen remains unknown.

CD45RO-negative cells were positively selected for CCR7, leaving out terminally differentiated effector memory CD45RA+ cells. Germline CDR1 is MRHNA and CDR2 is SNTAGT. Trimming removed 6 bases at V and 5 bases at J, with 7 bases between. CDR3 length: 12 residues. This chain connects TRBV6-4 to TRBJ2-2; D is undetermined. The sequencing sample was made of naive CD8+ T cells sorted from blood. The TCR was taken from a man aged 18 to 29 in good health. The CDR3 region has the DNA TGTGCCAGCAGGGCTTCTACCGGGGAGCTGTTTTTT. Protein product: CASRASTGELFF.